The TCR beta chain under discussion was sequenced for a study of T cells after yellow fever vaccination. Study background: The fractions with low cell numbers were processed using SMART-Seq v4 Ultra Low Input.

The V gene's germline CDR1 is SGHTA and CDR2 FQGNSA. The CDR3 contains 13 residues. In this sample, this clonotype turned up a few times. Antigen specificity is unknown. One junction end disagrees with the germline gene, perhaps due to a read error. Points from the study as a whole: A large majority of primary-vaccination clones showed up again after the booster (under 98% CD4, 88% CD8).

UMIs and a universal primer site were added when TCR cDNA was made by 5'RACE template switching. TCRdb passed the 5' RACE reads through MiXCR, listing each CDR3 protein once. The repertoire holds 300,000 or so distinct CDR3 sequences, over 10% seen once, with roughly 0.5% in the top ten. This sample comprised CD4+ T cells sorted from PBMCs, obtained 45 days after the yellow fever booster vaccination. The TCR originated in a man aged 30-40 years who received the YFV17D yellow fever vaccine. This chain connects TRBV7-2 to TRBJ2-2; 7 nucleotides agree with TRBD2. CDR3 residues: CASSLAVSGELFF. DNA for the CDR3: TGTGCCAGCAGCCTAGCGGTCTCCGGGGAGCTGTTTTTT.